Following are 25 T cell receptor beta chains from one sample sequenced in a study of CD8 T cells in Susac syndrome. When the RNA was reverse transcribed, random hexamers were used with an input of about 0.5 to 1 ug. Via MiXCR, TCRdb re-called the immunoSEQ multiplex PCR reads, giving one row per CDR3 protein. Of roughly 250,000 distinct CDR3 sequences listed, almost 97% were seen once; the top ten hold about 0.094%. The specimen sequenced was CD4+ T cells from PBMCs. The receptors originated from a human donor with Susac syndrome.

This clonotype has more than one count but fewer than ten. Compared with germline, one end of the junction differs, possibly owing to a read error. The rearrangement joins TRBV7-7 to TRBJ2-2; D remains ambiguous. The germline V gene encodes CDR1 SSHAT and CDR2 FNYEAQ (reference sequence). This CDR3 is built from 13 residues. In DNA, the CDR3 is TGTGCTAGCAGCCTGTTAAACACCGGGGAGCTGTTTTTT. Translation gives CASSLLNTGELFF.

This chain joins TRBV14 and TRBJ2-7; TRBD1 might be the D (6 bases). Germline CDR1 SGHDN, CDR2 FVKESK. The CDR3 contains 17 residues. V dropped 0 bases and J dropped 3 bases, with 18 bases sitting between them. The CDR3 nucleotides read TGTGCCAGCAGCCAAGATCAATTCAGGGGACGATTCTACGAGCAGTACTTC. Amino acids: CASSQDQFRGRFYEQYF. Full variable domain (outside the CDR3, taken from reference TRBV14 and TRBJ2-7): EAGVTQFPSHSVIEKGQTVTLRCDPISGHDNLYWYRRVMGKEIKFLLHFVKESKQDESGMPNNRFLAERTGGTYSTLKVQPAELEDSGVYFCASSQDQFRGRFYEQYFGPGTRLTVT.

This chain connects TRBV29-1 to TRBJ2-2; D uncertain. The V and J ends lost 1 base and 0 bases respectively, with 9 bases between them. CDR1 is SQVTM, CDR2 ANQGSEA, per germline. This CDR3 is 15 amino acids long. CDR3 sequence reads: CSVEGPVANTGELFF. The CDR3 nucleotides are TGCAGCGTTGAAGGCCCCGTGGCGAACACCGGGGAGCTGTTTTTT.

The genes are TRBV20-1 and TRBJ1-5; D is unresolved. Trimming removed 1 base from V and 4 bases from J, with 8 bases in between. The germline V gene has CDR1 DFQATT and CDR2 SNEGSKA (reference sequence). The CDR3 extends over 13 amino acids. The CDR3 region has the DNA TGCAGTGCTAGAGTGTTGGGGAATCAGCCCCAGCATTTT. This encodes CSARVLGNQPQHF.

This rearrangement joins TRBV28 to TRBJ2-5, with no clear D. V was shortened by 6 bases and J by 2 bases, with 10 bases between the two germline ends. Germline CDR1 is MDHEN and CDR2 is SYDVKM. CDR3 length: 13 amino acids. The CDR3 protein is CASSQQAQETQYF. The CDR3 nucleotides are TGTGCCAGCAGCCAACAAGCTCAAGAGACCCAGTACTTC.

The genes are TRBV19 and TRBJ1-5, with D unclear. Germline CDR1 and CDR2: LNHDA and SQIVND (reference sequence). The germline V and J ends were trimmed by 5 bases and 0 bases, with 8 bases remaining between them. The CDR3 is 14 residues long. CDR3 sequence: CASSEQDSNQPQHF. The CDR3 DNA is TGTGCCAGTAGTGAGCAGGATAGCAATCAGCCCCAGCATTTT.

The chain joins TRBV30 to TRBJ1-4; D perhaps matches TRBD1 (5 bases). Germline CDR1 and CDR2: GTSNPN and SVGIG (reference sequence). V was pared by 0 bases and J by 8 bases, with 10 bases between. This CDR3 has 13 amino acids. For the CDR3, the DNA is TGTGCCTGGAGTGTACAAGGGGTGGAAAAACTGTTTTTT. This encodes CAWSVQGVEKLFF. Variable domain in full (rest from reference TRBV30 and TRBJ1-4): SQTIHQWPATLVQPVGSPLSLECTVEGTSNPNLYWYRQAAGRGLQLLFYSVGIGQISSEVPQNLSASRPQDRQFILSSKKLLLSDSGFYLCAWSVQGVEKLFFGSGTQLSVL.

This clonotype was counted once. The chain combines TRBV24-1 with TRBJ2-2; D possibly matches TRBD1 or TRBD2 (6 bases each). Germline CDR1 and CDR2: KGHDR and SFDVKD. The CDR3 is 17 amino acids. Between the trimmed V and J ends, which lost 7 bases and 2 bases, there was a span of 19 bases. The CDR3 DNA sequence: TGTGCCACCAGCCGCAGGGGACGGGGGCCCAACACCGGGGAGCTGTTTTTT. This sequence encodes CATSRRGRGPNTGELFF.

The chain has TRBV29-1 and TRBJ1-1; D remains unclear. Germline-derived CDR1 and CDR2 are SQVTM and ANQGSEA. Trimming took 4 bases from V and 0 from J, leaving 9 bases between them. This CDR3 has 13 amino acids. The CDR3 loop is CSVVRPLNTEAFF. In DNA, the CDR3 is TGCAGCGTTGTCAGGCCGCTGAACACTGAAGCTTTCTTT.

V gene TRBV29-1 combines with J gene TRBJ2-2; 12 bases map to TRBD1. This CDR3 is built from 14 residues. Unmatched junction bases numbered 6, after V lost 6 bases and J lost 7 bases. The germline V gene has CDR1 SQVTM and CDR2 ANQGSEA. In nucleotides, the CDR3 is TGCAGCGTGGGGACAGGGGGCCGTCACGGGGAGCTGTTTTTT. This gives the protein CSVGTGGRHGELFF.

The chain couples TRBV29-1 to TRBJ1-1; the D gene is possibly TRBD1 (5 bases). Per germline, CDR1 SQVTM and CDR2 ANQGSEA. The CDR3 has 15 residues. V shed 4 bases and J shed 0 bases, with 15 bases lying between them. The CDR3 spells CSVVFGAQLNTEAFF. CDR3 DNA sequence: TGCAGCGTTGTATTTGGGGCACAACTGAACACTGAAGCTTTCTTT.

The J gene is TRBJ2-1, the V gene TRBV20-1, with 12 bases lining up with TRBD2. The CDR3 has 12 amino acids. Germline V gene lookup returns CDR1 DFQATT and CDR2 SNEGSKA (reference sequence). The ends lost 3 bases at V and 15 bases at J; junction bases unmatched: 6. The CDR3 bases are TGCAGTGCTAGGACTAGCGGGAGTTTTTGGTTCTTC. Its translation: CSARTSGSFWFF.

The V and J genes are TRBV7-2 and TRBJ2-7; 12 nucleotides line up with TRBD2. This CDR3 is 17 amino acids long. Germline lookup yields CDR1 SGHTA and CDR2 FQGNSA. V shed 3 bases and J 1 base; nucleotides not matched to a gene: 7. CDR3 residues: CASSFRLAGGISYEQYF. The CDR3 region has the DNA TGTGCCAGCAGCTTTAGGCTAGCGGGAGGGATTTCCTACGAGCAGTACTTC.

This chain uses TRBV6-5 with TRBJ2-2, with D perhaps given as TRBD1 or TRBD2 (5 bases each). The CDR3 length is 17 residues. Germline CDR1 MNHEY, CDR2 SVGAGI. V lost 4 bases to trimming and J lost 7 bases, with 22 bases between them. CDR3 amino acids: CASSFPRAGTAGGELFF. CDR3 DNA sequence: TGTGCCAGCAGTTTCCCAAGAGCCGGGACGGCAGGCGGGGAGCTGTTTTTT.

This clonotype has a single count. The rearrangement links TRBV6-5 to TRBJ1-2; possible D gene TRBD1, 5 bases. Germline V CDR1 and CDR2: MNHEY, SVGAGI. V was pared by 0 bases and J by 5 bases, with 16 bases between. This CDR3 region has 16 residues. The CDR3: CASSYSIERGRYGYTF. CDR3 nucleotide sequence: TGTGCCAGCAGTTACTCGATTGAGAGGGGTCGGTATGGCTACACCTTC.

The CDR3 loop reads CSASSGTGAVGIQYF. The CDR3 DNA follows: TGCAGTGCAAGTTCGGGGACAGGAGCGGTCGGCATTCAGTACTTC. The chain uses TRBV20-1 and TRBJ2-4; 8 bases are shared with TRBD1. V shed 6 bases and J 9 bases; nucleotides not matched to a gene: 16. CDR3 size: 15 residues. Germline V gene data show CDR1 as DFQATT and CDR2 as SNEGSKA (reference sequence).

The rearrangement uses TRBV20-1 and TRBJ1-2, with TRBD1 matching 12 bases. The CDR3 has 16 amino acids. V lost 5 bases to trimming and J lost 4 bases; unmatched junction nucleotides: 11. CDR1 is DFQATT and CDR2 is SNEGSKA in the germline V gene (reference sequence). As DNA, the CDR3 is TGCAGTGCTGCCCCCGGGACAGGGGGCGCCCGCTATGGCTACACCTTC. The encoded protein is CSAAPGTGGARYGYTF.

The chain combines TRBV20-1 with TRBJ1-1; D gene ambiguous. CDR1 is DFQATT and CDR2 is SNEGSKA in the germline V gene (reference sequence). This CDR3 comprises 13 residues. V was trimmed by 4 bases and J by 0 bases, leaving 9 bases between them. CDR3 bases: TGCAGTGCTATCATGTGGCTGAACACTGAAGCTTTCTTT. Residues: CSAIMWLNTEAFF.

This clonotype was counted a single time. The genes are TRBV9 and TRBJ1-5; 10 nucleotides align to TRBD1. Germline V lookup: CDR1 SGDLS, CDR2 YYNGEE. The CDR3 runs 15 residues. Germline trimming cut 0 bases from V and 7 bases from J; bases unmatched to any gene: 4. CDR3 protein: CASSVEGQGIQPQHF. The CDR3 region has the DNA TGTGCCAGCAGCGTAGAGGGACAGGGGATCCAGCCCCAGCATTTT. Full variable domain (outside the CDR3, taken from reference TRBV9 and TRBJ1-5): DSGVTQTPKHLITATGQRVTLRCSPRSGDLSVYWYQQSLDQGLQFLIQYYNGEERAKGNILERFSAQQFPDLHSELNLSSLELGDSALYFCASSVEGQGIQPQHFGDGTRLSIL.

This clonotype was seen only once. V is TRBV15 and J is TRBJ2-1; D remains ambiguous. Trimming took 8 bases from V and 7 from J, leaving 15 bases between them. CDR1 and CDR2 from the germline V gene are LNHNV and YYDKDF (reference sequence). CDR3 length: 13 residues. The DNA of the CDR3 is TGTGCCACCGGACCCCCGGGCCGAAATGAGCAGTTCTTC. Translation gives CATGPPGRNEQFF.

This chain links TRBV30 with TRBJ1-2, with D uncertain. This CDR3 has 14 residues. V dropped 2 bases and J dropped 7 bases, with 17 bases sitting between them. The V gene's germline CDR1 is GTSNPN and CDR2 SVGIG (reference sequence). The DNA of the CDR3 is TGTGCCTGGAGTATGGGCAGGACGACTTCTGGCTACACCTTC. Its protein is CAWSMGRTTSGYTF.

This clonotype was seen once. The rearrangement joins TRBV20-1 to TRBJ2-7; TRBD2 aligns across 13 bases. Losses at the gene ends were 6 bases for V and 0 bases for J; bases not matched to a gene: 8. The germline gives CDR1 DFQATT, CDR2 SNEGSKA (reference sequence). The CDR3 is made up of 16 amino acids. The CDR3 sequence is CSAIGTSGKNSYEQYF. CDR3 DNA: TGCAGTGCCATCGGGACTAGCGGGAAAAACTCCTACGAGCAGTACTTC.

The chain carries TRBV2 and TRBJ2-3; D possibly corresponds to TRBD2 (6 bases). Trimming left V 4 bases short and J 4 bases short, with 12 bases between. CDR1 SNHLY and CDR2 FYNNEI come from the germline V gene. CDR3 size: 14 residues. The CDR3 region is CASSGRVVADTQYF. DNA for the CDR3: TGTGCCAGCAGTGGGAGGGTGGTTGCAGATACGCAGTATTTT.

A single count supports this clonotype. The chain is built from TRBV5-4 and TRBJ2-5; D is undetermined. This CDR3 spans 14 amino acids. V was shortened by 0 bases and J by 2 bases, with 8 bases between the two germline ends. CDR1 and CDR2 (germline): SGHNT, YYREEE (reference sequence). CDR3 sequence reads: CASSLATFQETQYF. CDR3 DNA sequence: TGTGCCAGCAGCTTGGCCACATTTCAAGAGACCCAGTACTTC. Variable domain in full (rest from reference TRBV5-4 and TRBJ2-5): ETGVTQSPTHLIKTRGQQVTLRCSSQSGHNTVSWYQQALGQGPQFIFQYYREEENGRGNFPPRFSGLQFPNYSSELNVNALELDDSALYLCASSLATFQETQYFGPGTRLLVL.

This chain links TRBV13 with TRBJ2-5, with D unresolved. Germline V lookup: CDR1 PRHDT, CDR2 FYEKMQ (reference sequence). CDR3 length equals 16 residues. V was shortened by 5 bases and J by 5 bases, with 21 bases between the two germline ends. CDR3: CASSLLTALSMETQYF. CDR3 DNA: TGTGCCAGCAGCCTTCTTACGGCCCTATCTATGGAGACCCAGTACTTC. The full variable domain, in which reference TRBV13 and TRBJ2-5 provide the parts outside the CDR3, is AAGVIQSPRHLIKEKRETATLKCYPIPRHDTVYWYQQGPGQDPQFLISFYEKMQSDKGSIPDRFSAQQFSDYHSELNMSSLELGDSALYFCASSLLTALSMETQYFGPGTRLLVL.